The 9 T cell receptor beta chains listed next were all sequenced from one sample in a study of T cells in Graves' hyperthyroidism and ophthalmopathy. Template material for amplifying TCR beta CDR3 regions consisted of RNA transcripts. In the first-round RT-PCR of the TCR CDR3, the HTBI primer set was used. Via MiXCR, TCRdb re-called the multiplex PCR reads, giving one row per CDR3 protein. The data contain 350,000 or so distinct CDR3 sequences, roughly 20% of them seen just once; the ten biggest clones take up around 15%. Material for sequencing was blood. These receptors were collected from a woman aged 40 to 50 with Graves' ophthalmopathy.

Many counts were recorded for this clonotype. The chain carries TRBV5-1 and TRBJ1-1, with 10 bases fitting TRBD1. The CDR3 has 16 amino acids. The trim removed 4 bases at V and 1 base at J, leaving 7 bases unmatched. Germline loops: CDR1 SGHRS, CDR2 YFSETQ. DNA of the CDR3: TGCGCCAGCAGCAACCGGGACAGGGGCAAGAACACTGAAGCTTTCTTT. As protein: CASSNRDRGKNTEAFF.

This clonotype was seen at least ten times. V usage is TRBV18 and J usage is TRBJ2-7, with 7 bases fitting TRBD1. The CDR3 covers 15 residues. V was clipped by 3 bases and J by 0 bases; unmatched bases: 5. Per the germline V gene, CDR1 is KGHSH and CDR2 is LQKENI. Here the CDR3 DNA reads TGTGCCAGCTCACCCTTACAGGGGAGCTCCTACGAGCAGTACTTC. Its protein is CASSPLQGSSYEQYF. The full variable domain, completed using reference TRBV18 and TRBJ2-7, is NAGVMQNPRHLVRRRGQEARLRCSPMKGHSHVYWYRQLPEEGLKFMVYLQKENIIDESGMPKERFSAEFPKEGPSILRIQQVVRGDSAAYFCASSPLQGSSYEQYFGPGTRLTVT.

This clonotype was recorded many times. The J gene is TRBJ2-2, the V gene TRBV28, with D perhaps matching TRBD2 (5 bases). The germline V gene encodes CDR1 MDHEN and CDR2 SYDVKM. This CDR3 is built from 15 residues. The V gene lost 3 bases and the J gene lost 3 bases, with 11 bases spanning the gap. For the CDR3, the DNA is TGTGCCAGCAGTTTTTCTGGGAGTTACACCGGGGAGCTGTTTTTT. Its translation: CASSFSGSYTGELFF.

This clonotype has a count of ten or more. The chain employs TRBV28 and TRBJ2-7, with TRBD2 as a possible D gene (5 bases). The V end lost 2 bases, the J end lost 6 bases, and 8 bases lay between the germline ends. Germline V gene sequence: CDR1 MDHEN, CDR2 SYDVKM. The CDR3 runs 12 residues. CDR3 protein: CASSLPAGEQYF. In DNA form, the CDR3 reads TGTGCCAGCAGTTTACCGGCGGGCGAGCAGTACTTC.

This clonotype was seen at least ten times. The J gene is TRBJ1-5, the V gene TRBV5-1; D call uncertain. Germline V gene sequence: CDR1 SGHRS, CDR2 YFSETQ. The CDR3 contains 15 residues. The V and J ends lost 5 bases and 0 bases respectively, with 12 bases between them. For the CDR3, the DNA is TGCGCCAGCAGTCTACAAACTACTAGCAATCAGCCCCAGCATTTT. It yields the protein CASSLQTTSNQPQHF.

This clonotype was seen at least ten times. This rearrangement joins TRBV6-5 to TRBJ2-7; D may be TRBD2 (6 bases). The V gene lost 2 bases and the J gene lost 3 bases, with 11 bases spanning the gap. The CDR3 is 14 amino acids. Germline CDR1 and CDR2: MNHEY and SVGAGI. The CDR3 bases are TGTGCCAGCAGTTACGCGGGACTGAGCTACGAGCAGTACTTC. This codes for CASSYAGLSYEQYF.

In this sample, this clonotype turned up many times. V and J are TRBV6-1 and TRBJ2-5, with 11 bases fitting TRBD1. The junction had 12 bases not matched to a gene; V was cut back by 7 bases and J by 5 bases. Germline CDR1 and CDR2: MNHNS and SASEGT. The CDR3 length is 16 residues. DNA of the CDR3: TGTGCCAGCATGATAGTACAGGGACAGGGGGGCGAGACCCAGTACTTC. Translation gives CASMIVQGQGGETQYF.

This clonotype was seen at least ten times. CDR3 region: CASSLYPPGEGVALEQYF. Written as DNA, the CDR3 is TGTGCCAGCAGTTTATACCCCCCCGGGGAAGGTGTAGCCCTAGAGCAGTACTTC. V gene TRBV27 combines with J gene TRBJ2-7, with TRBD2 as a possible D gene (5 bases). The germline V gene encodes CDR1 MNHEY and CDR2 SMNVEV (reference sequence). This CDR3 spans 18 amino acids. The V and J ends lost 1 base and 7 bases respectively, with 26 bases between them.

This clonotype showed up many times. Given a much more abundant clone one base away, this may be a read error. Here the CDR3 omits its conserved ending phenylalanine or tryptophan, so a read error is the likely source. The chain joins TRBV6-1 to TRBJ2-5; D may correspond to TRBD1 or TRBD2 (5 bases each). CDR1 MNHNS and CDR2 SASEGT come from the germline V gene. The CDR3 covers 16 residues. V was pared by 1 base and J by 5 bases, with 17 bases between. The chain's CDR3 is CASSEVRGASAETQYL. CDR3 bases: TGTGCCAGCAGTGAAGTTCGAGGGGCCTCGGCGGAGACCCAGTACCTC.